These 23 T cell receptor beta chains were sequenced from one sample in a study of beta chain features in type 1 diabetes. The study reverse transcribed the entire isolated RNA, so it sequenced expressed TCRB transcripts. The data were produced by immunoSEQ multiplex PCR, yet TCRdb's version contains in-frame clones alone and is incomplete. The table has 150,000 to 200,000 clones, 9% to 10% seen once. The sample taken for sequencing was central memory CD4+ T cells from blood. These TCRs come from a woman under 30 in good health.

The chain has TRBV5-1 and TRBJ2-7, with D possibly being TRBD2 (5 bases). V was clipped by 0 bases and J by 7 bases, with 17 bases between them. Germline V lookup: CDR1 SGHRS, CDR2 YFSETQ. The CDR3 covers 15 residues. As DNA, the CDR3 is TGCGCCAGCAGCTTGGATCTGCTGCCCGGGAAGGAGCAGTACTTC. Amino acid sequence: CASSLDLLPGKEQYF.

The chain recombines TRBV18 with TRBJ2-1; tentative D call: TRBD1 (5 bases). CDR1 KGHSH and CDR2 LQKENI come from the germline V gene. V lost 5 bases to trimming and J lost 0 bases, with 11 bases between them. This CDR3 comprises 15 residues. CDR3 coding DNA: TGTGCCAGCTCAGACAGTTTTGGCTCCTACAATGAGCAGTTCTTC. It is translated as CASSDSFGSYNEQFF.

J is TRBJ1-5 and V is TRBV7-2; maybe TRBD1 (5 bases). Trimming removed 8 bases from V and 2 bases from J, with 10 bases in between. The germline gives CDR1 SGHTA, CDR2 FQGNSA. The CDR3 spans 13 residues. The CDR3 region has the DNA TGTGCCAGCGCTGTACAGGGCAATCAGCCCCAGCATTTT. This encodes CASAVQGNQPQHF.

In its sample, this clone was seen a few times. This sequence joins TRBV5-1 and TRBJ1-1, with a weak D call TRBD1 (5 bases). The CDR3 sequence is 15 residues long. V lost 3 bases and J lost 0, with 12 bases in between. In germline, CDR1 is SGHRS, CDR2 YFSETQ. For the CDR3, the DNA is TGCGCCAGCAGCTCGACCGGACAATTGAACACTGAAGCTTTCTTT. This translates into CASSSTGQLNTEAFF.

This clone was counted between two and nine times. The chain couples TRBV4-3 to TRBJ1-3; no definite D call. The CDR3 runs to 19 residues. Trimming pared 0 bases from V and 0 bases from J, leaving 18 bases between. CDR1 is LGHNA and CDR2 is YSLEER in the germline V gene. The CDR3 DNA sequence: TGCGCCAGCAGCCAAGAAGTCCCCAGACACCAACTCTCTGGAAACACCATATATTTT. Translated: CASSQEVPRHQLSGNTIYF.

This clone has just a few counts. The gene calls are TRBV27 and TRBJ2-1; 15 bases align to TRBD2. J lost 4 bases, V lost 7 bases, and 2 bases had no gene match. The length of the CDR3 is 15 residues. CDR1 MNHEY and CDR2 SMNVEV come from the germline V gene (reference sequence). CDR3 amino acids: CASTGLAGGYNEQFF. The CDR3 bases are TGTGCCAGCACCGGACTAGCGGGAGGGTACAATGAGCAGTTCTTC.

V and J are TRBV7-9 and TRBJ2-7, with 9 bases fitting TRBD1. In germline, CDR1 is SEHNR, CDR2 FQNEAQ (reference sequence). The CDR3 loop spans 14 amino acids. The ends lost 3 bases at V and 5 bases at J; junction bases unmatched: 5. The CDR3 DNA is TGTGCCAGCAGCTTCAACAGGGGGCAGAACGAGCAGTACTTC. It is translated as CASSFNRGQNEQYF. The variable domain in full, completed from reference TRBV7-9 and TRBJ2-7, reads DTGVSQNPRHKITKRGQNVTFRCDPISEHNRLYWYRQTLGQGPEFLTYFQNEAQLEKSRLLSDRFSAERPKGSFSTLEIQRTEQGDSAMYLCASSFNRGQNEQYFGPGTRLTVT.

CDR3 DNA: TGTGCCATCAGTCCCTTGAAGAGTTCGGGCACTGAAGCTTTCTTT. It encodes CAISPLKSSGTEAFF. The rearrangement joins TRBV10-3 to TRBJ1-1; no reliable D call. The ends were cut back, 5 bases at V and 4 bases at J, with 17 bases in the middle. The CDR3 runs 15 residues. Germline V gene data show CDR1 as ENHRY and CDR2 as SYGVKD.

The chain combines TRBV28 with TRBJ2-1, with D perhaps matching TRBD1 (5 bases). The CDR3 spans 12 residues. The germline CDR1 and CDR2 sequences are MDHEN and SYDVKM. V was pared by 6 bases and J by 14 bases, with 17 bases between. CDR3 region: CASSPVGVREFF. In nucleotides, the CDR3 is TGTGCCAGCAGCCCCGTAGGGGTCCGGGAGTTCTTC.

This clone has ten or more counts. J is TRBJ1-5 and V is TRBV19; possible D gene TRBD1, 5 bases. Trimming stripped 6 bases from V and 3 bases from J, with 15 bases between. CDR1 and CDR2 from the germline V gene are LNHDA and SQIVND (reference sequence). This CDR3 is 15 amino acids long. CDR3 loop: CASSKNQGLNQPQHF. CDR3 coding DNA: TGTGCCAGTAGCAAAAACCAGGGACTCAATCAGCCCCAGCATTTT.

In this sample, this clone turned up a few times. The chain links TRBV29-1 to TRBJ2-3; 9 bases line up with TRBD2. Germline CDR1 and CDR2: SQVTM and ANQGSEA. V gave up 5 bases and J gave up 1 base; unmatched junction bases: 4. The CDR3 runs 14 residues. The CDR3 region has the DNA TGCAGCGTTATCCTAGCGGGGCGCACAGATACGCAGTATTTT. Translating gives CSVILAGRTDTQYF.

The chain links TRBV25-1 to TRBJ2-7; tentatively, D is TRBD2 (7 bases). The germline V gene encodes CDR1 MGHDK and CDR2 SYGVNS. CDR3 length: 16 residues. V lost 0 bases, J lost 4 bases, and 16 bases lay in between. CDR3 region: CASSEYGGGLVYEQYF. The CDR3 DNA reads TGTGCCAGCAGTGAATATGGGGGGGGCCTAGTATACGAGCAGTACTTC.

V and J are TRBV5-1 and TRBJ2-2; D remains unclear. Germline V lookup: CDR1 SGHRS, CDR2 YFSETQ. V was trimmed by 7 bases and J by 4 bases, leaving 20 bases between them. The CDR3 contains 16 residues. The DNA of the CDR3 is TGCGCCAGCGGTAAATCGGAGCCCCGAAGCACCGGGGAGCTGTTTTTT. Its protein is CASGKSEPRSTGELFF.

The gene calls are TRBV7-2 and TRBJ2-5; 8 positions agree with TRBD2. From germline, CDR1 is SGHTA and CDR2 FQGNSA. The CDR3 sequence is 15 residues long. V dropped 5 bases and J dropped 1; count of bases not matched to a gene: 6. CDR3 coding DNA: TGTGCCAGCAGCCCTCAAGGGACTAGCCAAGAGACCCAGTACTTC. Translated, it gives CASSPQGTSQETQYF. The full variable domain, in which reference TRBV7-2 and TRBJ2-5 provide the parts outside the CDR3, is GAGVSQSPSNKVTEKGKDVELRCDPISGHTALYWYRQSLGQGLEFLIYFQGNSAPDKSGLPSDRFSAERTGGSVSTLTIQRTQQEDSAVYLCASSPQGTSQETQYFGPGTRLLVL.

The genes are TRBV4-2 and TRBJ2-2; 11 nucleotides match TRBD2. The V gene end was trimmed by 3 bases and the J gene end by 5 bases; junction bases not matched to a gene: 5. Germline V gene data show CDR1 as LGHNA and CDR2 as YNFKEQ. This CDR3 region has 16 residues. In DNA form, the CDR3 reads TGTGCCAGCAGCCACCCAACTAGCGGGGGTACCGGGGAGCTGTTTTTT. It yields the protein CASSHPTSGGTGELFF.

This clone was observed a few times. The chain recombines TRBV2 with TRBJ1-2, with D unresolved. This CDR3 contains 11 residues. Trimming shortened V by 3 bases and J by 7 bases, and 6 bases separated the two germline ends. The germline V gene has CDR1 SNHLY and CDR2 FYNNEI. The CDR3 nucleotides read TGTGCCAGCAGTGAGGAGGTTGGCTACACCTTC. This sequence encodes CASSEEVGYTF.

The sample holds a few counts of this clone. The V gene is TRBV11-1, the J gene TRBJ2-6; D not certain. The CDR3 is 14 amino acids. The germline CDR1 and CDR2 sequences are SGHAT and FQDESV (reference sequence). Trimming cost V 5 bases and J 1 base, with 6 bases left between them. CDR3 in amino acids: CASSIPSGANVLTF. In nucleotides, the CDR3 is TGTGCCAGCAGCATCCCATCTGGGGCCAACGTCCTGACTTTC.

V and J are TRBV7-2 and TRBJ2-1; TRBD1 agrees at 8 bases. This CDR3 comprises 14 residues. Germline CDR1 SGHTA, CDR2 FQGNSA. V was pared by 2 bases and J by 12 bases, with 9 bases of the junction left unmatched. The CDR3 spells CASSLYGTGGGQFF. Written as DNA, the CDR3 is TGTGCCAGCAGCTTATACGGGACAGGAGGTGGGCAGTTCTTC.

A few counts support this clone. At the DNA level, this CDR3 is encoded by other sequences in the same sample as well. The chain carries TRBV7-2 and TRBJ1-2; 10 bases match TRBD1. In germline, CDR1 is SGHTA, CDR2 FQGNSA. The CDR3 loop spans 13 amino acids. V was pared by 4 bases and J by 8 bases, with 4 bases of the junction left unmatched. As DNA, the CDR3 is TGTGCCAGCAGCTCCGGACAGGGGGGCGGCTACACCTTC. This encodes CASSSGQGGGYTF.

The rearrangement links TRBV21-1 to TRBJ1-1. TRBV21-1 is reported as a pseudogene. CDR3 size: 16 residues. The CDR3 DNA reads as TGTGCCAGCAGCAAAAGGAGGCCACGAATGAACACTGAAGCTTTCTTT. This translates into CASSKRRPRMNTEAFF.

This chain connects TRBV29-1 to TRBJ1-5; D is possibly TRBD1 (5 bases). Trimming took off 7 bases at V and 5 bases at J, with 15 bases between the two ends. The germline V gene has CDR1 SQVTM and CDR2 ANQGSEA. This CDR3 contains 13 residues. CDR3 protein: CSALGQGDQPQHF. In DNA, the CDR3 is TGCAGCGCCCTAGGGCAGGGTGATCAGCCCCAGCATTTT.

The sample holds a few counts of this clone. DNA of the CDR3: TGTGCCTGGAGTGTGGTCGAGGGCACTGAAGCTTTCTTT. This encodes CAWSVVEGTEAFF. This chain links TRBV30 with TRBJ1-1; D gene ambiguous. Germline V lookup: CDR1 GTSNPN, CDR2 SVGIG (reference sequence). The CDR3 consists of 13 residues. V lost 0 bases and J lost 4, with 9 bases in between.

The sample holds a few counts of this clone. This chain connects TRBV20-1 to TRBJ2-5; the D is unclear. The germline V gene has CDR1 DFQATT and CDR2 SNEGSKA (reference sequence). V was pared by 4 bases and J by 14 bases, with 11 bases between. The CDR3 is made up of 9 amino acids. The CDR3 loop reads CSAKSGRYF. CDR3 bases: TGCAGTGCTAAGTCTGGGCGTTACTTC.